These 8 T cell receptor beta chains came from one sample sequenced in a study of identical twins. TCRdb used MiXCR to reprocess the 5' RACE reads, holding one entry per CDR3 protein. The sample consists of some 730,000 distinct CDR3 sequences, roughly 18% of them appearing once. These data were likewise used in another study, on T cells expressing NK-cell markers.

Input material: PBMCs. These receptors were obtained from a woman aged 18-30 years in good health.

This clonotype was seen repeatedly, ten times or more. Relative to the germline gene, one junction end is altered; a read error may explain this. The chain employs TRBV5-1 and TRBJ2-7; D possibly corresponds to TRBD1 (5 bases). The CDR3 consists of 13 residues. Germline V gives CDR1 SGHRS, CDR2 YFSETQ. CDR3 coding DNA: TGTGCCAGCAGTTTTGGGGCCTCCTACGAGCAGTACTTC. As protein: CASSFGASYEQYF.

The chain has TRBV20-1 and TRBJ1-1; D is undetermined. This CDR3 comprises 15 residues. Between the trimmed V and J ends, which lost 6 bases and 1 base, there was a span of 18 bases. Looked up from germline, CDR1 is DFQATT and CDR2 is SNEGSKA (reference sequence). The CDR3 nucleotides are TGCAGTGCCCCTAGTCGGGCGCGCGCGAACACTGAAGCTTTCTTT. Encoded protein: CSAPSRARANTEAFF.

The chain couples TRBV20-1 to TRBJ2-7; D assignment may be TRBD1 or TRBD2 (6 bases each). CDR3 length: 14 amino acids. CDR1 and CDR2 from the germline V gene are DFQATT and SNEGSKA (reference sequence). V was shortened by 6 bases and J by 1 base, with 16 bases between the two germline ends. CDR3 nucleotides: TGCAGTGCCTTCGCACGGGGGCCTTCCTACGAGCAGTACTTC. Translating it yields CSAFARGPSYEQYF.

Ten or more counts support this clonotype. The chain combines TRBV12-3 or TRBV12-4 with TRBJ2-3, with a weak D call TRBD2 (6 bases). V lost 6 bases and J 4 bases, leaving 14 bases between the germline ends. CDR3 length: 14 residues. Written as DNA, the CDR3 is TGTGCCAGCAGAACCTCCGGGGGAGCAGATACGCAGTATTTT. Its translation: CASRTSGGADTQYF.

This clonotype was detected only a few times. The chain is built from TRBV3-1 and TRBJ2-1; the D gene is possibly TRBD2 (6 bases). V gave up 2 bases and J gave up 7 bases, with 9 bases separating them. The CDR3 has 13 amino acids. Germline loops: CDR1 LGHDT, CDR2 YNNKEL (reference sequence). CDR3 DNA: TGTGCCAGCAGCCAAAGGACTAAGAATGAGCAGTTCTTC. Translating gives CASSQRTKNEQFF.

This clonotype was counted at least ten times. The rearrangement joins TRBV6-1 to TRBJ2-7; TRBD1 matches at 9 bases. The CDR3 is 13 amino acids. CDR1 is MNHNS and CDR2 is SASEGT in the germline V gene. The trim removed 5 bases at V and 3 bases at J, leaving 2 bases unmatched. The CDR3 DNA follows: TGTGCCAGCAGTCGACAGGGGGTCTACGAGCAGTACTTC. Translated: CASSRQGVYEQYF.

The CDR3 nucleotides read TGCAGCGTTTTCGGGAGCCACAGGAATGAGCAGTTCTTC. It yields the protein CSVFGSHRNEQFF. The chain has TRBV29-1 and TRBJ2-1; TRBD2 is a possible D gene (6 bases). V lost 5 bases and J 7 bases, leaving 15 bases between the germline ends. Germline V CDR1 and CDR2: SQVTM, ANQGSEA. The CDR3 spans 13 residues.

The J gene is TRBJ2-2, the V gene TRBV5-5; D is undetermined. CDR3 length: 16 amino acids. Per the germline V gene, CDR1 is SGHKS and CDR2 is YYEKEE (reference sequence). V was trimmed by 1 base and J by 2 bases, leaving 12 bases between them. The CDR3 nucleotides are TGTGCCAGCAGCTTGAATCCCCGGAGAAACACCGGGGAGCTGTTTTTT. Translating gives CASSLNPRRNTGELFF.